This TCR beta chain came from a study of early T cells in non-severe SARS-CoV-2 infection. The wider study: Unpaired chains resulted from sequencing bulk RNA of unsorted whole blood. General study points: Clonotype matching in VDJdb favored anti-spike CD8 responses and did not capture private and CD4 specificities.

Germline V gene data show CDR1 as MNHEY and CDR2 as SMNVEV (reference sequence). This CDR3 comprises 13 residues. V was pared by 5 bases and J by 7 bases, with 14 bases between. This clonotype was recorded at least ten times. The antigen is not known. Molecules of cDNA were individually given unique molecular identifiers that were attached to them. One entry per CDR3 protein results from TCRdb running MiXCR on the 5' RACE reads. This table has around 67,000 distinct CDR3 sequences, around 13% appearing once. V usage is TRBV27 and J usage is TRBJ1-1; D may be TRBD1 (6 bases). The sequenced sample was whole blood. The sequence was obtained from an adult who was a healthcare worker with PCR-confirmed SARS-CoV-2 infection or an uninfected control (not recorded which). The CDR3 DNA reads as TGTGCCAGCAGTCCACAGGGAAGCGATGAAGCTTTCTTT. Translating gives CASSPQGSDEAFF.